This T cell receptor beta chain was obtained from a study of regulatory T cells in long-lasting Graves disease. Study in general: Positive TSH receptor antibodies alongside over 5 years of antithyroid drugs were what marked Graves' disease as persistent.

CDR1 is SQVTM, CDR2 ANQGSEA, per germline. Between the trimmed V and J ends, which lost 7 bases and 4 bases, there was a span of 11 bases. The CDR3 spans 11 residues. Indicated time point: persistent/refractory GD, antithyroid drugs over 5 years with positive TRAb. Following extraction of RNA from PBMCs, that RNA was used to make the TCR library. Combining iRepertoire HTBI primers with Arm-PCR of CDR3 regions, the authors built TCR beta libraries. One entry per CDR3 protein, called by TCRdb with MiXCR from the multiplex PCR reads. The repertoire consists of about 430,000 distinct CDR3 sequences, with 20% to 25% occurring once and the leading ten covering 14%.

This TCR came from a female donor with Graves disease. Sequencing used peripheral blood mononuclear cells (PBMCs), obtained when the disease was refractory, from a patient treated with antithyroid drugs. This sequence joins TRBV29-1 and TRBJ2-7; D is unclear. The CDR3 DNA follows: TGCAGCGGGTCAGAAGGGTACGAGCAGTACTTC. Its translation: CSGSEGYEQYF.